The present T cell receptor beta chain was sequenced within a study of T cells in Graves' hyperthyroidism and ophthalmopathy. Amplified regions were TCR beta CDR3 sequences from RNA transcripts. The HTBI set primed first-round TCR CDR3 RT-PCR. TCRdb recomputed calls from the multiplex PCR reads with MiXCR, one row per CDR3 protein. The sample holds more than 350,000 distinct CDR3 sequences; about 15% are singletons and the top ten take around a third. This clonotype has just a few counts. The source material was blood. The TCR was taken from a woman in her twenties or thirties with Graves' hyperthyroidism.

In DNA form, the CDR3 reads TGTGCCAGCTCCCCACCCGGGCGAAACAATGAGCAGTTCTTC. Protein sequence: CASSPPGRNNEQFF. The gene calls are TRBV5-8 and TRBJ2-1, with D unclear. Germline V gives CDR1 SGHTS, CDR2 YDEGEE. This CDR3 comprises 14 residues. Trimming pared 7 bases from V and 5 bases from J, leaving 16 bases between.